A single sample is the source of the 30 T cell receptor beta chains below, sequenced in a study of T cell repertoires in ileal Crohn's disease. The data were produced by immunoSEQ multiplex PCR, yet TCRdb's version contains in-frame clones alone and is incomplete. Here the sample spans approximately 7,500 clones, about 96% being singletons. Sample: ileal tissue. These receptors were taken from an adult with Crohn's disease.

The chain employs TRBV5-1 and TRBJ2-6; weak D call: TRBD2 (5 bases). CDR3 length equals 14 residues. Germline values: CDR1 SGHRS, CDR2 YFSETQ. V was cut by 6 bases and J by 0 bases, with 7 bases left in between. The CDR3 region is CASNRGSGANVLTF. CDR3 in DNA: TGCGCCAGCAACCGGGGCTCTGGGGCCAACGTCCTGACTTTC.

This sequence joins TRBV7-6 and TRBJ2-3; perhaps TRBD1 as D (7 bases). Per germline, CDR1 SGHVS and CDR2 FNYEAQ. The CDR3 is 14 residues long. V lost 5 bases, J lost 6 bases, and 15 bases lay in between. This chain's CDR3 is CASSPDRAGDTQYF. CDR3 nucleotides: TGTGCCAGCAGCCCCGACAGGGCGGGGGATACGCAGTATTTT.

This rearrangement joins TRBV2 to TRBJ2-3; the match to TRBD2 covers 8 bases. The CDR3 is 15 amino acids. Germline CDR1 and CDR2: SNHLY and FYNNEI. J was trimmed by 4 bases and V by 3 bases; bases with no gene match: 6. CDR3 DNA: TGTGCCAGCAGTGATTTCGGGGGGGTCTCAGATACGCAGTATTTT. It specifies CASSDFGGVSDTQYF.

The rearrangement uses TRBV6-5 and TRBJ2-4; 8 nucleotides align to TRBD1. This CDR3 contains 12 residues. Looked up from germline, CDR1 is MNHEY and CDR2 is SVGAGI. The J segment lost 9 bases and the V segment lost 6 bases, leaving 4 bases of the junction unmatched. The CDR3 is CASRQGGGIQYF. In nucleotides, the CDR3 is TGTGCCAGCAGACAGGGGGGTGGCATTCAGTACTTC.

The chain joins TRBV28 to TRBJ1-1; the D gene is possibly TRBD1 (6 bases). The germline gives CDR1 MDHEN, CDR2 SYDVKM. V was pared by 6 bases and J by 1 base, with 12 bases between. The CDR3 runs 14 residues. CDR3 in DNA: TGTGCCAGCAGAGGGTACAGGGCGAACACTGAAGCTTTCTTT. Amino acids: CASRGYRANTEAFF.

This sequence joins TRBV27 and TRBJ1-2; TRBD1 aligns across 8 bases. Per the germline V gene, CDR1 is MNHEY and CDR2 is SMNVEV (reference sequence). Trimming cost V 2 bases and J 8 bases; bases outside gene matches: 7. The CDR3 covers 14 residues. CDR3 in amino acids: CASSLKPGQEGYTF. The DNA for the CDR3 is TGTGCCAGCAGTTTAAAACCGGGACAGGAGGGCTACACCTTC.

The chain employs TRBV30 and TRBJ2-7; TRBD2 matches 7 bases. The CDR3 runs to 13 residues. From germline, CDR1 is GTSNPN and CDR2 SVGIG (reference sequence). J was trimmed by 0 bases and V by 4 bases; bases with no gene match: 3. The CDR3 nucleotides read TGTGCCTGGACGGGGGGTAACTCCTACGAGCAGTACTTC. It translates to CAWTGGNSYEQYF.

The V call is TRBV6-4, the J call TRBJ1-6, with 9 bases identical to TRBD1. This CDR3 spans 14 amino acids. The V gene's germline CDR1 is MRHNA and CDR2 SNTAGT. Losses at the gene ends were 1 base for V and 10 bases for J; bases not matched to a gene: 2. CDR3 nucleotide sequence: TGTGCCAGCAGTGACTACGGGACAGGGTCACCCCTCCACTTT. This sequence encodes CASSDYGTGSPLHF.

V usage is TRBV19 and J usage is TRBJ2-5; maybe TRBD2 (6 bases). Germline loops: CDR1 LNHDA, CDR2 SQIVND (reference sequence). V lost 6 bases, J lost 5 bases, and 13 bases lay in between. The CDR3 has 13 residues. CDR3 protein: CASSKQGGETQYF. CDR3 in DNA: TGTGCCAGTAGCAAACAAGGAGGGGAGACCCAGTACTTC.

The V and J genes are TRBV9 and TRBJ1-6; D remains ambiguous. Germline-derived CDR1 and CDR2 are SGDLS and YYNGEE. Trimming took 2 bases from V and 7 from J, leaving 10 bases between them. The CDR3 consists of 14 residues. CDR3 nucleotide sequence: TGTGCCAGCAGCGTCGGCGGATCGAATTCACCCCTCCACTTT. It is translated as CASSVGGSNSPLHF. The variable domain in full, with the rest retrieved from reference TRBV9 and TRBJ1-6, is DSGVTQTPKHLITATGQRVTLRCSPRSGDLSVYWYQQSLDQGLQFLIQYYNGEERAKGNILERFSAQQFPDLHSELNLSSLELGDSALYFCASSVGGSNSPLHFGNGTRLTVT.

The V call is TRBV12-5, the J call TRBJ2-3; 8 bases line up with TRBD2. The CDR3 is 15 residues long. The V gene's germline CDR1 is LGHNT and CDR2 FRNRAP. V was clipped by 6 bases and J by 6 bases; unmatched bases: 11. CDR3 DNA sequence: TGTGCTAGTGGCACTGGGACTAGAGGTGCGGATACGCAGTATTTT. Its protein product is CASGTGTRGADTQYF.

This chain connects TRBV28 to TRBJ1-2; weak D call: TRBD1 (6 bases). Per germline, CDR1 MDHEN and CDR2 SYDVKM. V lost 1 base to trimming and J lost 4 bases, with 10 bases between them. The CDR3 length is 14 residues. The CDR3 DNA reads TGTGCCAGCAGTTTATCATCCAGGGGCTATGGCTACACCTTC. It is translated as CASSLSSRGYGYTF.

The chain carries TRBV5-1 and TRBJ2-2, with 9 bases identical to TRBD1. In germline, CDR1 is SGHRS, CDR2 YFSETQ. J gave up 1 base and V 6 bases, and 4 bases lay outside the gene matches. The CDR3 has 15 residues. The CDR3 here is CASTPTGGNTGELFF. As DNA, the CDR3 is TGCGCCAGCACTCCGACAGGGGGGAACACCGGGGAGCTGTTTTTT.

This chain connects TRBV25-1 to TRBJ1-2; 9 nucleotides match TRBD1. The length of the CDR3 is 15 residues. Germline V gives CDR1 MGHDK, CDR2 SYGVNS. Trimming cost V 7 bases and J 8 bases; bases outside gene matches: 14. The CDR3 DNA reads as TGTGCCAGCACCTCCGGGACAGGGTATTTACGCGGCTACACCTTC. Translating it yields CASTSGTGYLRGYTF.

The V and J genes are TRBV6-5 and TRBJ1-1; the D gene is possibly TRBD1 (5 bases). The CDR3 sequence is 15 residues long. CDR1 is MNHEY and CDR2 is SVGAGI in the germline V gene. V lost 5 bases, J lost 0 bases, and 13 bases lay in between. The CDR3 loop is CASSPVGGMNTEAFF. The CDR3 coding sequence is TGTGCCAGCAGTCCGGTGGGGGGAATGAACACTGAAGCTTTCTTT.

The chain joins TRBV5-1 to TRBJ1-5; a weak D match, TRBD1 (5 bases). The CDR3 has 15 residues. V was pared by 2 bases and J by 4 bases, with 13 bases between. Germline assignment: CDR1 SGHRS and CDR2 YFSETQ. CDR3 in DNA: TGCGCCAGCAGCTTTGGGGGAGGGGAAAATCAGCCCCAGCATTTT. Encoded protein: CASSFGGGENQPQHF.

This sequence joins TRBV5-1 and TRBJ2-5; 10 bases line up with TRBD1. CDR3 length: 15 residues. V was pared by 5 bases and J by 5 bases, with 9 bases of the junction left unmatched. Germline CDR1 is SGHRS and CDR2 is YFSETQ. CDR3 in amino acids: CASRPTGTGAETQYF. The CDR3 nucleotides are TGCGCCAGCAGACCGACCGGGACAGGGGCGGAGACCCAGTACTTC.

V gene TRBV2 combines with J gene TRBJ2-7, with D possibly matching TRBD1 (5 bases). The CDR3 is 13 residues long. In germline, CDR1 is SNHLY, CDR2 FYNNEI. V shed 6 bases and J shed 0 bases, with 9 bases lying between them. The chain's CDR3 is CASRTDPSYEQYF. CDR3 sequence (DNA): TGTGCCAGCAGGACAGATCCCTCCTACGAGCAGTACTTC.

The rearrangement uses TRBV28 and TRBJ1-2; D not resolved. The ends were cut back, 5 bases at V and 4 bases at J, with 8 bases in the middle. The germline gives CDR1 MDHEN, CDR2 SYDVKM. This CDR3 is built from 12 residues. This CDR3 is CASSRPGYGYTF. The CDR3 DNA reads as TGTGCCAGCAGTCGACCGGGCTATGGCTACACCTTC.

V usage is TRBV29-1 and J usage is TRBJ1-1; 8 nucleotides align to TRBD1. J lost 1 base, V lost 7 bases, and 5 bases had no gene match. Per germline, CDR1 SQVTM and CDR2 ANQGSEA. The CDR3 length is 13 residues. The CDR3 loop reads CSGEGQGNTEAFF. CDR3 nucleotide sequence: TGCAGCGGGGAAGGACAGGGGAACACTGAAGCTTTCTTT. Full variable domain (rest looked up from reference TRBV29-1 and TRBJ1-1): SAVISQKPSRDICQRGTSLTIQCQVDSQVTMMFWYRQQPGQSLTLIATANQGSEATYESGFVIDKFPISRPNLTFSTLTVSNMSPEDSSIYLCSGEGQGNTEAFFGQGTRLTVV.

The J gene is TRBJ2-2, the V gene TRBV5-1; TRBD1 aligns across 11 bases. V shed 9 bases, J shed 2 bases, and the junction held 3 bases outside the gene matches. The germline V gene has CDR1 SGHRS and CDR2 YFSETQ. The CDR3 has 14 residues. Written as DNA, the CDR3 is TGCGCCACCAGGACAGGGGGCAACACCGGGGAGCTGTTTTTT. Translating gives CATRTGGNTGELFF.

The V call is TRBV6-5, the J call TRBJ1-6, with TRBD1 matching 9 bases. CDR1 is MNHEY and CDR2 is SVGAGI in the germline V gene. This CDR3 spans 14 amino acids. The ends lost 8 bases at V and 10 bases at J; junction bases unmatched: 9. The CDR3 DNA reads as TGTGCCAGCCAACGGACAGGGGTTCGATCACCCCTCCACTTT. This codes for CASQRTGVRSPLHF.

V is TRBV28 and J is TRBJ1-1; 7 bases map to TRBD1. Trimming at V came to 6 bases and at J to 1 base, leaving 2 bases not matched to a gene. This CDR3 is 13 amino acids long. Per germline, CDR1 MDHEN and CDR2 SYDVKM. CDR3 sequence reads: CASRGQPNTEAFF. The CDR3 region has the DNA TGTGCCAGCAGGGGACAGCCGAACACTGAAGCTTTCTTT. The full variable domain, rest sourced from reference TRBV28 and TRBJ1-1, is DVKVTQSSRYLVKRTGEKVFLECVQDMDHENMFWYRQDPGLGLRLIYFSYDVKMKEKGDIPEGYSVSREKKERFSLILESASTNQTSMYLCASRGQPNTEAFFGQGTRLTVV.

This chain connects TRBV27 to TRBJ2-1; 7 bases line up with TRBD2. V lost 5 bases, J lost 1 base, and 5 bases stayed unmatched. The CDR3 totals 15 residues. Germline CDR1 reads MNHEY; CDR2 reads SMNVEV (reference sequence). The CDR3 here is CASSPLGGSYNEQFF. Written as DNA, the CDR3 is TGTGCCAGCAGTCCACTCGGGGGGTCCTACAATGAGCAGTTCTTC.

J is TRBJ2-2 and V is TRBV11-3, with D uncertain. Germline assignment: CDR1 SGHNT and CDR2 YENEEA. This CDR3 contains 14 residues. V dropped 1 base and J dropped 3 bases, with 6 bases sitting between them. Here the CDR3 reads CASSLVADTGELFF. In nucleotides, the CDR3 is TGTGCCAGCAGCTTAGTAGCCGACACCGGGGAGCTGTTTTTT. The full variable domain, rest sourced from reference TRBV11-3 and TRBJ2-2, is EAGVVQSPRYKIIEKKQPVAFWCNPISGHNTLYWYLQNLGQGPELLIRYENEEAVDDSQLPKDRFSAERLKGVDSTLKIQPAELGDSAVYLCASSLVADTGELFFGEGSRLTVL.

The V gene is TRBV4-1, the J gene TRBJ2-1; 8 bases fit TRBD2. The V gene end was trimmed by 1 base and the J gene end by 6 bases; junction bases not matched to a gene: 11. The length of the CDR3 is 17 residues. Germline V gene sequence: CDR1 MGHRA, CDR2 YSYEKL. The CDR3 DNA follows: TGCGCCAGCAGCCAAGTACGGGGGGGCCCCGCGATCAATGAGCAGTTCTTC. It codes for CASSQVRGGPAINEQFF.

The chain joins TRBV5-5 to TRBJ1-3; D remains unclear. V was cut by 4 bases and J by 4 bases, with 15 bases left in between. This CDR3 is built from 15 residues. Germline V gene data show CDR1 as SGHKS and CDR2 as YYEKEE (reference sequence). The CDR3 sequence: CASSPAPGIGNTIYF. CDR3 nucleotides: TGTGCCAGCAGCCCCGCTCCGGGGATCGGAAACACCATATATTTT.

The chain links TRBV9 to TRBJ1-2; the D gene is possibly TRBD1 (6 bases). Germline V CDR1 and CDR2: SGDLS, YYNGEE. V lost 4 bases to trimming and J lost 0 bases, with 13 bases between them. The CDR3 extends over 15 amino acids. CDR3 nucleotides: TGTGCCAGCAGCCCGTCGGGACACCCTAACTATGGCTACACCTTC. Its translation is CASSPSGHPNYGYTF.

This chain joins TRBV5-1 and TRBJ2-7, with 9 bases lining up with TRBD1. Looked up from germline, CDR1 is SGHRS and CDR2 is YFSETQ. There are 12 residues in the CDR3. J gave up 3 bases and V 8 bases, and 3 bases lay outside the gene matches. CDR3 bases: TGCGCCAGAGGGACAGGGTTCTACGAGCAGTACGTC. As protein: CARGTGFYEQYV.

This chain connects TRBV28 to TRBJ1-2, with D unclear. V gave up 3 bases and J gave up 8 bases, with 16 bases separating them. Germline V lookup: CDR1 MDHEN, CDR2 SYDVKM. This CDR3 comprises 14 residues. In DNA form, the CDR3 reads TGTGCCAGCAGTTTCCCCGGTTCGCTATGGGGCTACACCTTC. Its protein is CASSFPGSLWGYTF.